These 3 T cell receptor beta chains were sequenced from one sample in a study of graft-versus-host responses after intestinal transplantation. The protocol was immunoSEQ multiplex PCR, while the TCRdb copy is restricted to in-frame clones and leaves out a portion. The sample shows roughly 56,000 clones, 91% of them seen only once. This specimen was PBMCs, taken approximately 120 days after intestinal transplantation. The receptors shown here come from a human patient who received an intestinal transplant, so some T cells may come from the graft donor.

This chain links TRBV5-5 with TRBJ2-1; D remains ambiguous. V dropped 0 bases and J dropped 0 bases, with 7 bases sitting between them. The CDR3 spans 15 residues. Germline V gene data show CDR1 as SGHKS and CDR2 as YYEKEE (reference sequence). CDR3 sequence: CASSLVLVSYNEQFF. CDR3 nucleotides: TGTGCCAGCAGCTTGGTCCTCGTCTCCTACAATGAGCAGTTCTTC. The variable domain in full, with the rest retrieved from reference TRBV5-5 and TRBJ2-1, is DAGVTQSPTHLIKTRGQQVTLRCSPISGHKSVSWYQQVLGQGPQFIFQYYEKEERGRGNFPDRFSARQFPNYSSELNVNALLLGDSALYLCASSLVLVSYNEQFFGPGTRLTVL.

The gene calls are TRBV7-9 and TRBJ2-5; D perhaps matches TRBD1 (5 bases). The CDR3 is made up of 14 amino acids. Germline V gives CDR1 SEHNR, CDR2 FQNEAQ (reference sequence). Trimming took 4 bases from V and 4 from J, leaving 13 bases between them. This chain's CDR3 is CASSWTRILETQYF. CDR3 in DNA: TGTGCCAGCAGCTGGACACGGATCTTAGAGACCCAGTACTTC.

The chain combines TRBV18 with TRBJ2-1; 11 bases align to TRBD2. CDR1 KGHSH and CDR2 LQKENI come from the germline V gene. V trimming: 3 bases; J trimming: 13 bases; junction bases outside the gene matches: 8. This CDR3 region has 14 residues. DNA for the CDR3: TGTGCCAGCTCACCGGGACTAGCGGACGAGCTACAGTTCTTC. Residues: CASSPGLADELQFF.